This TCR beta chain derives from a study of post-analysis software for immune sequencing data. Study-wide context: As for disease course, relapsing-remitting, secondary progressive and progressive-relapsing multiple sclerosis were all included.

This clonotype was observed a handful of times. Its matching antigen is unknown. The CDR3 is 15 residues long. V lost 6 bases to trimming and J lost 5 bases; unmatched junction nucleotides: 6. The germline V gene encodes CDR1 SGHAT and CDR2 FQNNGV. Study results and limitations: Significantly decreased normalized Chao1 diversity was recorded for multiple sclerosis patients relative to controls. Relative to controls, patients had 5 or 6 TRBV segments at higher frequency, with TRBV5-6, TRBV5-1 and TRBV20-1 among these. Analysis by F measure revealed that same-batch samples clustered strongly together.

Tagging with unique molecular identifiers was a feature of the TCR beta cDNA libraries. T cells numbering roughly 1 to 10 million yielded 500,000 or so cDNA molecules. TCRdb redid the calling of the PCR reads with MiXCR, one entry per CDR3 protein. The sample holds roughly 730,000 distinct CDR3 sequences, roughly 30% seen once. The TCR was taken from a girl aged 5-17 years with multiple sclerosis. The chain uses TRBV11-2 and TRBJ2-1; 11 bases are a match to TRBD2. The sample taken for sequencing was blood. The DNA for the CDR3 is TGTGCCAGCAGATTTAGCGGGAGGGCCCACAATGAGCAGTTCTTC. This sequence encodes CASRFSGRAHNEQFF.